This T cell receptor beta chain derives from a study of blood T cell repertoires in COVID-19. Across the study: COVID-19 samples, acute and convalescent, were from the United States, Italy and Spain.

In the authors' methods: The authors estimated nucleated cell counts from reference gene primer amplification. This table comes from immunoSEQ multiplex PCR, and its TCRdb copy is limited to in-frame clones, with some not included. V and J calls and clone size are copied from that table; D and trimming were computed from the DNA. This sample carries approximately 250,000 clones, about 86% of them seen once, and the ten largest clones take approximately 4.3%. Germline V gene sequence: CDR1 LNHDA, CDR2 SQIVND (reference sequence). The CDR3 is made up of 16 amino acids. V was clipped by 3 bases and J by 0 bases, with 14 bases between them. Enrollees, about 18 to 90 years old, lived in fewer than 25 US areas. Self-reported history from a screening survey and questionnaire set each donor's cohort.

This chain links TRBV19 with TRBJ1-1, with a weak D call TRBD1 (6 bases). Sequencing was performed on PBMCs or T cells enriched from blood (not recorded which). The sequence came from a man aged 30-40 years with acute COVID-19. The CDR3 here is CASSIPPGHMNTEAFF. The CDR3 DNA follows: TGTGCCAGTAGTATCCCACCGGGACATATGAACACTGAAGCTTTCTTT. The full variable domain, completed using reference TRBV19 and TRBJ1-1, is DGGITQSPKYLFRKEGQNVTLSCEQNLNHDAMYWYRQDPGQGLRLIYYSQIVNDFQKGDIAEGYSVSREKKESFPLTVTSAQKNPTAFYLCASSIPPGHMNTEAFFGQGTRLTVV.